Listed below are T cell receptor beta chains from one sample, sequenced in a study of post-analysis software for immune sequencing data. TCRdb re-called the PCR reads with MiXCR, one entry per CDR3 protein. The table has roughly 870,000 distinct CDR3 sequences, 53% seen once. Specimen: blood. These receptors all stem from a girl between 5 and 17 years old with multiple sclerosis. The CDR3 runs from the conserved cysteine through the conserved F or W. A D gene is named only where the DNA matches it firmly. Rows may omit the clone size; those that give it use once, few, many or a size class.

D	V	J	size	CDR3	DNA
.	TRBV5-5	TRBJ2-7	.	CASRPSLPSGEQYF	TGTGCCAGCAGGCCATCGCTCCCGTCCGGCGAGCAGTACTTC
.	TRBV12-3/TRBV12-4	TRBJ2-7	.	CASSCGRGPYEQYF	TGTGCCAGCAGTTGCGGCAGGGGACCCTACGAGCAGTACTTC
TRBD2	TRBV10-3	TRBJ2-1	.	CAISEPGTSGPGEQFF	TGTGCCATCAGTGAGCCCGGGACTAGCGGCCCCGGGGAGCAGTTCTTC
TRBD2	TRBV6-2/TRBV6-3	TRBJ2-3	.	CASGPRRLAGGVSTDTQYF	TGTGCCAGCGGCCCCCGGAGGCTAGCGGGAGGAGTTAGCACAGATACGCAGTATTTT
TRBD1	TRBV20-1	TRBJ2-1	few	CSAKPGTGSYNEQFF	TGCAGTGCCAAACCGGGGACAGGGAGCTACAATGAGCAGTTCTTC
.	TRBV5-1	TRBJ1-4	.	CASSFRTVGEKLFF	TGCGCCAGCAGCTTCCGGACAGTAGGTGAAAAACTGTTTTTT
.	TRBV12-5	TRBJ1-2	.	CASGLVTGVYGYTF	TGTGCTAGTGGTTTGGTAACAGGAGTCTATGGCTACACCTTC
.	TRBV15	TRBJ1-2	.	CATSRVEVGYGYTF	TGTGCCACCAGCAGAGTAGAGGTCGGCTATGGCTACACCTTC
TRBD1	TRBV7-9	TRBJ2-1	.	CASSLGGTGAGDYEQFF	TGTGCCAGCAGCTTAGGTGGAACAGGGGCAGGCGATTACGAGCAGTTCTTC
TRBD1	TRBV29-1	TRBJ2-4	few	CSAPLRDRGISGAQYF	TGCAGCGCCCCTCTCCGGGACAGGGGGATAAGTGGGGCCCAGTACTTC
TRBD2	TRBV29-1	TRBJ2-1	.	CSVVGGRSPYNEQFF	TGCAGCGTTGTCGGCGGGAGAAGCCCCTACAATGAGCAGTTCTTC
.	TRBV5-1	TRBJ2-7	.	CASSPINGDEQYF	TGCGCCAGCAGCCCTATCAACGGGGACGAGCAGTACTTC
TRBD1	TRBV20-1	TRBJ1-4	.	CSASPRTGTLFF	TGCAGTGCTAGTCCTCGGACAGGGACACTGTTTTTT
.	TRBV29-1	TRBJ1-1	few	CSGDGGYGMNTEAFF	TGCAGCGGGGACGGGGGATACGGCATGAACACTGAAGCTTTCTTT
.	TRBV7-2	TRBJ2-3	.	CASSISQNTQYF	TGTGCCAGCAGCATAAGTCAGAATACGCAGTATTTT
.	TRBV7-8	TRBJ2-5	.	CASSLLPARELLRSRYF	TGTGCCAGCAGCTTACTTCCTGCTCGGGAGCTTCTACGTAGTCGGTACTTC
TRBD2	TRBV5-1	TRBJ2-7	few	CASSLTLAVSSYEQYF	TGCGCCAGCAGCTTGACACTAGCGGTGAGCTCCTACGAGCAGTACTTC
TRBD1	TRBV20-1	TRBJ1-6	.	CSAPQPGQTNSPLHF	TGCAGTGCTCCACAGCCGGGACAGACTAATTCACCCCTCCACTTT